This TCR beta chain emerged from a study of T cell responses to AZD1222 COVID-19 vaccine. Sequencing used immunoSEQ multiplex PCR; TCRdb keeps in-frame clones, though not all of them. The sample carries about 150,000 clones, roughly 90% recorded once. The V end was cut by 3 bases, the J end by 10 bases, with 14 bases between. This CDR3 has 14 residues. Germline V CDR1 and CDR2: KGHDR, SFDVKD. Specimen: peripheral blood, collected on day 0 of MenACWY control vaccination. This sequence was found in an adult in good health. This chain uses TRBV24-1 with TRBJ1-4, with D possibly matching TRBD1 (6 bases). The CDR3 reads CATSDTREGGKLFF. DNA for the CDR3: TGTGCCACCAGTGATACTAGAGAGGGGGGAAAACTGTTTTTT.